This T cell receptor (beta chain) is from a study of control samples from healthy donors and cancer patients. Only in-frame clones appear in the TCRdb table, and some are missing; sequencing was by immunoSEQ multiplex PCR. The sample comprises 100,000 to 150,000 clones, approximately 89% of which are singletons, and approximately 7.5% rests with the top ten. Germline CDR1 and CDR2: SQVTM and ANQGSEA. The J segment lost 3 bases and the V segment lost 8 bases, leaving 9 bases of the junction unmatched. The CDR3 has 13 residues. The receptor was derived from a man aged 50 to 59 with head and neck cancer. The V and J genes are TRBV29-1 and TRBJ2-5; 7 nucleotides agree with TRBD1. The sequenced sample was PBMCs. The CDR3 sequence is CSSQGTAKETQYF. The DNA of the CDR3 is TGCAGCTCCCAGGGGACAGCAAAAGAGACCCAGTACTTC. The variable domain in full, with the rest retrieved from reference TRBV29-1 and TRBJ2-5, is SAVISQKPSRDICQRGTSLTIQCQVDSQVTMMFWYRQQPGQSLTLIATANQGSEATYESGFVIDKFPISRPNLTFSTLTVSNMSPEDSSIYLCSSQGTAKETQYFGPGTRLLVL.